These 27 T cell receptor beta chains were all obtained from the same sample, sequenced in a study of shared clonotypes between healthy human individuals. Method: immunoSEQ multiplex PCR; TCRdb's copy keeps in-frame clones and lacks some. This table holds roughly 1,500,000 clones, around 98% found once. Material for sequencing was naive CD4+ T cells sorted from blood. Subset given: CD45RA+ positively selected. The receptor set was obtained from a man younger than 40 in good health.

The chain employs TRBV13 and TRBJ1-1; D not resolved. CDR1 and CDR2 (germline): PRHDT, FYEKMQ (reference sequence). The CDR3 sequence is 14 residues long. Trimming left V 5 bases short and J 3 bases short, with 13 bases between. The CDR3 protein is CASSPYGRYTEAFF. The CDR3 DNA follows: TGTGCCAGCAGCCCCTACGGGAGATACACTGAAGCTTTCTTT.

The chain joins TRBV28 to TRBJ2-7, with D perhaps assigned TRBD1 or TRBD2 (6 bases each). CDR3 size: 18 residues. Trimming stripped 4 bases from V and 1 base from J, with 23 bases between. From germline, CDR1 is MDHEN and CDR2 SYDVKM. CDR3 bases: TGTGCCAGCAGTTGGTTGGGGGGCCCGATCCAGAAATCCTACGAGCAGTACTTC. Translated, it gives CASSWLGGPIQKSYEQYF.

This clone has only one observation. This chain links TRBV18 with TRBJ2-1, with 10 bases fitting TRBD2. The trim removed 3 bases at V and 8 bases at J, leaving 10 bases unmatched. Germline V CDR1 and CDR2: KGHSH, LQKENI. The CDR3 is 16 amino acids. The CDR3, as DNA: TGTGCCAGCTCACCGAAGGGTCTAGCGGGAGAAGATGAGCAGTTCTTC. Translating it yields CASSPKGLAGEDEQFF.

This chain connects TRBV15 to TRBJ2-5; D may be TRBD1 (7 bases). V lost 1 base, J lost 2 bases, and 17 bases lay in between. The CDR3 extends over 17 amino acids. From germline, CDR1 is LNHNV and CDR2 YYDKDF (reference sequence). The CDR3 DNA reads TGTGCCACCAGCAGAGTAACAGGGGTTCGGGGGCAAGAGACCCAGTACTTC. Translated, it gives CATSRVTGVRGQETQYF.

The rearrangement uses TRBV27 and TRBJ2-2, with D possibly TRBD1 on 5 matching bases. This CDR3 contains 16 residues. V was pared by 8 bases and J by 4 bases, with 20 bases between. Per the germline V gene, CDR1 is MNHEY and CDR2 is SMNVEV (reference sequence). The CDR3 region is CASLIRQGLGTGELFF. In DNA form, the CDR3 reads TGTGCCAGCCTCATACGCCAGGGTCTGGGCACCGGGGAGCTGTTTTTT.

The genes are TRBV5-1 and TRBJ2-5; 11 bases are shared with TRBD2. CDR1 is SGHRS and CDR2 is YFSETQ in the germline V gene. J lost 2 bases, V lost 7 bases, and 13 bases had no gene match. This CDR3 comprises 17 residues. The CDR3 region is CASQRGETSGIQETQYF. Written as DNA, the CDR3 is TGCGCCAGCCAGCGGGGAGAGACTAGCGGGATTCAAGAGACCCAGTACTTC.

The V call is TRBV27, the J call TRBJ2-3; D call uncertain. The CDR3 has 14 residues. Between the trimmed V and J ends, which lost 4 bases and 0 bases, there was a span of 8 bases. Germline CDR1 and CDR2: MNHEY and SMNVEV (reference sequence). The CDR3 coding sequence is TGTGCCAGCAGTTCGCCACTTAGCACAGATACGCAGTATTTT. The encoded protein is CASSSPLSTDTQYF.

The genes are TRBV28 and TRBJ1-4, with 7 bases matching TRBD1. After removal of 3 bases from V and 5 bases from J, the junction contained 15 bases not matched to a gene. The CDR3 has 18 residues. The germline CDR1 and CDR2 sequences are MDHEN and SYDVKM. CDR3 bases: TGTGCCAGCAGTTTGTTAATAGAACCGGGACAGCTGAATGAAAAACTGTTTTTT. It encodes CASSLLIEPGQLNEKLFF.

V usage is TRBV5-1 and J usage is TRBJ2-1; possibly TRBD2 for D (5 bases). The CDR3 has 16 amino acids. Germline CDR1 SGHRS, CDR2 YFSETQ. The V and J ends lost 0 bases and 0 bases respectively, with 10 bases between them. The CDR3 DNA is TGCGCCAGCAGCTTGGTAGCGTCTAGCTCCTACAATGAGCAGTTCTTC. Its protein is CASSLVASSSYNEQFF.

As regards this clone: Additional DNA sequences in this sample encode the identical CDR3. The chain couples TRBV18 to TRBJ2-6; D is unclear. The germline V gene has CDR1 KGHSH and CDR2 LQKENI. The CDR3 covers 15 residues. Trimming took off 3 bases at V and 0 bases at J, with 6 bases between the two ends. The CDR3 loop is CASSPLSSGANVLTF. CDR3 bases: TGTGCCAGCTCACCTCTTAGCTCTGGGGCCAACGTCCTGACTTTC.

The rearrangement joins TRBV7-8 to TRBJ2-1; D is perhaps TRBD2 (6 bases). Trimming pared 4 bases from V and 2 bases from J, leaving 18 bases between. This CDR3 has 17 residues. Germline values: CDR1 SGHVS, CDR2 FQNEAQ. The CDR3 coding sequence is TGTGCCAGCAGCTCGTCGGGACTTTGGGGCACCTACAATGAGCAGTTCTTC. This encodes CASSSSGLWGTYNEQFF. Based on the CDR3 plus reference TRBV7-8 and TRBJ2-1, the full variable domain is GAGVSQSPRYKVAKRGQDVALRCDPISGHVSLFWYQQALGQGPEFLTYFQNEAQLDKSGLPSDRFFAERPEGSVSTLKIQRTQQEDSAVYLCASSSSGLWGTYNEQFFGPGTRLTVL.

The J gene is TRBJ2-1, the V gene TRBV18; the D call may be TRBD1 or TRBD2 (5 bases each). Trimming cost V 1 base and J 3 bases, with 13 bases left between them. The germline CDR1 and CDR2 sequences are KGHSH and LQKENI. The CDR3 extends over 16 amino acids. This CDR3 is CASSPRGGEYYNEQFF. The CDR3 DNA sequence: TGTGCCAGCTCACCACGTGGGGGAGAATACTACAATGAGCAGTTCTTC.

J is TRBJ2-7 and V is TRBV29-1, with TRBD2 matching over 9 bases. The CDR3 runs 16 residues. Germline loops: CDR1 SQVTM, CDR2 ANQGSEA. J was trimmed by 0 bases and V by 6 bases; bases with no gene match: 12. CDR3: CSVKGTSSGSSYEQYF. DNA of the CDR3: TGCAGCGTCAAGGGGACTAGCTCTGGAAGCTCCTACGAGCAGTACTTC.

The J gene is TRBJ2-7, the V gene TRBV2; 10 nucleotides agree with TRBD1. CDR1 and CDR2 from the germline V gene are SNHLY and FYNNEI. The junction had 4 bases not matched to a gene; V was cut back by 4 bases and J by 4 bases. The CDR3 is made up of 14 amino acids. CDR3: CASSVGQGLYEQYF. CDR3 coding DNA: TGTGCCAGCAGTGTGGGACAGGGGTTGTACGAGCAGTACTTC.

The chain employs TRBV21-1 and TRBJ1-5; whether TRBD1, the table's D call, matches the DNA was not checked. TRBV21-1 is listed as a pseudogene. CDR3 size: 15 residues. CDR3 nucleotides: TGTGCCAGCAGCCCCCCGGGACAGAGCAATCAGCCCCAGCATTTT. It is translated as CASSPPGQSNQPQHF.

V and J are TRBV27 and TRBJ2-7; the match to TRBD1 covers 7 bases. There are 15 residues in the CDR3. V dropped 8 bases and J dropped 1; count of bases not matched to a gene: 11. Germline V gene data show CDR1 as MNHEY and CDR2 as SMNVEV (reference sequence). The CDR3 sequence: CASRNRGAVSYEQYF. CDR3 nucleotide sequence: TGTGCCAGCCGCAACAGGGGCGCAGTATCCTACGAGCAGTACTTC.

The rearrangement joins TRBV28 to TRBJ2-7, with D possibly being TRBD1 (6 bases). Between the trimmed V and J ends, which lost 6 bases and 0 bases, there was a span of 18 bases. This CDR3 is built from 16 residues. Germline V gene data show CDR1 as MDHEN and CDR2 as SYDVKM. The DNA for the CDR3 is TGTGCCAGCAGGGGAGTAGACAGGCGAGGCTCCTACGAGCAGTACTTC. Translation: CASRGVDRRGSYEQYF.

The rearrangement joins TRBV29-1 to TRBJ2-5, with 9 bases that match TRBD2. The J call may be in error: the DNA end matches TRBJ2-7 better. This CDR3 spans 13 amino acids. Germline CDR1 is SQVTM and CDR2 is ANQGSEA. The DNA for the CDR3 is TGCAGCGTCTCTAGCGGGACGCTCTACGAGCAGTACTTC. Protein sequence: CSVSSGTLYEQYF.

The chain couples TRBV23-1 to TRBJ2-1; TRBD2 matches 12 bases. TRBV23-1 is marked as an open reading frame, function uncertain. V trimming: 8 bases; J trimming: 8 bases; junction bases outside the gene matches: 4. The CDR3 runs to 13 residues. The CDR3 DNA follows: TGCGCCAGCGGACTAGCGGGATATTATGAGCAGTTCTTC. Amino acids: CASGLAGYYEQFF.

V is TRBV10-3 and J is TRBJ1-3; 7 bases are a match to TRBD1. The CDR3 extends over 14 amino acids. Germline V gene data show CDR1 as ENHRY and CDR2 as SYGVKD. V lost 6 bases, J lost 2 bases, and 4 bases stayed unmatched. CDR3 amino acids: CAISQQGTGNTIYF. The CDR3 DNA is TGTGCCATCAGCCAACAGGGGACTGGAAACACCATATATTTT.

The J gene is TRBJ1-2, the V gene TRBV19; no clear D gene. The CDR3 has 13 residues. The germline gives CDR1 LNHDA, CDR2 SQIVND (reference sequence). V dropped 3 bases and J dropped 2 bases, with 7 bases sitting between them. This chain's CDR3 is CASSIPRNYGYTF. As DNA, the CDR3 is TGTGCCAGTAGTATCCCCAGAAACTATGGCTACACCTTC.

CDR3 residues: CSVVGLVFGSYEQYF. The CDR3 DNA reads TGCAGCGTTGTGGGTTTGGTCTTTGGGTCCTACGAGCAGTACTTC. This chain connects TRBV29-1 to TRBJ2-7; D gene ambiguous. The V gene's germline CDR1 is SQVTM and CDR2 ANQGSEA. Trimming shortened V by 4 bases and J by 1 base, and 17 bases separated the two germline ends. The CDR3 runs 15 residues.

This chain uses TRBV6-5 with TRBJ2-3; D not resolved. This CDR3 has 12 amino acids. V lost 6 bases, J lost 2 bases, and 6 bases lay in between. Germline assignment: CDR1 MNHEY and CDR2 SVGAGI. DNA of the CDR3: TGTGCCAGCAGGTCGAACACAGATACGCAGTATTTT. Amino acid sequence: CASRSNTDTQYF.

The rearrangement uses TRBV10-3 and TRBJ2-6; D is ambiguous. The CDR3 is 16 residues long. V was shortened by 4 bases and J by 3 bases, with 13 bases between the two germline ends. In germline, CDR1 is ENHRY, CDR2 SYGVKD. This CDR3 reads CAISVRPRNGANVLTF. The CDR3 region has the DNA TGTGCCATCAGTGTACGCCCCCGTAATGGGGCCAACGTCCTGACTTTC.

The chain uses TRBV29-1 and TRBJ2-1; 11 positions match TRBD1. The CDR3 consists of 15 residues. Germline CDR1 reads SQVTM; CDR2 reads ANQGSEA. CDR3 region: CSARGGTGGYEVQFF. DNA of the CDR3: TGCAGTGCTCGTGGCGGGACAGGGGGTTATGAAGTGCAGTTCTTC.

The genes are TRBV9 and TRBJ2-2; D possibly corresponds to TRBD1 (6 bases). In germline, CDR1 is SGDLS, CDR2 YYNGEE. This CDR3 contains 15 residues. V dropped 0 bases and J dropped 5 bases, with 11 bases sitting between them. CDR3 sequence (DNA): TGTGCCAGCAGCGTAGGGGGGCAGTCGACCGGGGAGCTGTTTTTT. This gives the protein CASSVGGQSTGELFF. Full variable domain (rest looked up from reference TRBV9 and TRBJ2-2): DSGVTQTPKHLITATGQRVTLRCSPRSGDLSVYWYQQSLDQGLQFLIQYYNGEERAKGNILERFSAQQFPDLHSELNLSSLELGDSALYFCASSVGGQSTGELFFGEGSRLTVL.

This clone was picked up one time. The chain joins TRBV27 to TRBJ2-3; 7 bases agree with TRBD2. CDR1 and CDR2 (germline): MNHEY, SMNVEV (reference sequence). The CDR3 is 17 amino acids. The junction had 16 bases not matched to a gene; V was cut back by 7 bases and J by 3 bases. The CDR3 spells CASIEPPGRPGTDTQYF. CDR3 DNA: TGTGCCAGCATCGAACCCCCCGGGAGGCCGGGGACAGATACGCAGTATTTT.